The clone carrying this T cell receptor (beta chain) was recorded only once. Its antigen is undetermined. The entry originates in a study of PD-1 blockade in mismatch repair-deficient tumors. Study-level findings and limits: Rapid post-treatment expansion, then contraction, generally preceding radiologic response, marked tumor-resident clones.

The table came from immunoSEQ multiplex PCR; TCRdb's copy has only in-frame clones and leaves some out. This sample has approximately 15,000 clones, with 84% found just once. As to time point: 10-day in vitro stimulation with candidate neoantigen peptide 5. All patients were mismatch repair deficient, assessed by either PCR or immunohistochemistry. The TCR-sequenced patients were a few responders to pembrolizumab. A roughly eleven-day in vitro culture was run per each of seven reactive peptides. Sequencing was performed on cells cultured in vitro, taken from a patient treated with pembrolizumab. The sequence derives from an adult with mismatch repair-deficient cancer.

Here the CDR3 reads CASSQDSWTQPQHF. The CDR3 nucleotides are TGCGCCAGCAGCCAAGACTCTTGGACTCAGCCCCAGCATTTT. The gene calls are TRBV4-1 and TRBJ1-5; unclear D gene. The CDR3 has 14 amino acids. V was pared by 0 bases and J by 6 bases, with 9 bases between. Germline V gene sequence: CDR1 MGHRA, CDR2 YSYEKL.